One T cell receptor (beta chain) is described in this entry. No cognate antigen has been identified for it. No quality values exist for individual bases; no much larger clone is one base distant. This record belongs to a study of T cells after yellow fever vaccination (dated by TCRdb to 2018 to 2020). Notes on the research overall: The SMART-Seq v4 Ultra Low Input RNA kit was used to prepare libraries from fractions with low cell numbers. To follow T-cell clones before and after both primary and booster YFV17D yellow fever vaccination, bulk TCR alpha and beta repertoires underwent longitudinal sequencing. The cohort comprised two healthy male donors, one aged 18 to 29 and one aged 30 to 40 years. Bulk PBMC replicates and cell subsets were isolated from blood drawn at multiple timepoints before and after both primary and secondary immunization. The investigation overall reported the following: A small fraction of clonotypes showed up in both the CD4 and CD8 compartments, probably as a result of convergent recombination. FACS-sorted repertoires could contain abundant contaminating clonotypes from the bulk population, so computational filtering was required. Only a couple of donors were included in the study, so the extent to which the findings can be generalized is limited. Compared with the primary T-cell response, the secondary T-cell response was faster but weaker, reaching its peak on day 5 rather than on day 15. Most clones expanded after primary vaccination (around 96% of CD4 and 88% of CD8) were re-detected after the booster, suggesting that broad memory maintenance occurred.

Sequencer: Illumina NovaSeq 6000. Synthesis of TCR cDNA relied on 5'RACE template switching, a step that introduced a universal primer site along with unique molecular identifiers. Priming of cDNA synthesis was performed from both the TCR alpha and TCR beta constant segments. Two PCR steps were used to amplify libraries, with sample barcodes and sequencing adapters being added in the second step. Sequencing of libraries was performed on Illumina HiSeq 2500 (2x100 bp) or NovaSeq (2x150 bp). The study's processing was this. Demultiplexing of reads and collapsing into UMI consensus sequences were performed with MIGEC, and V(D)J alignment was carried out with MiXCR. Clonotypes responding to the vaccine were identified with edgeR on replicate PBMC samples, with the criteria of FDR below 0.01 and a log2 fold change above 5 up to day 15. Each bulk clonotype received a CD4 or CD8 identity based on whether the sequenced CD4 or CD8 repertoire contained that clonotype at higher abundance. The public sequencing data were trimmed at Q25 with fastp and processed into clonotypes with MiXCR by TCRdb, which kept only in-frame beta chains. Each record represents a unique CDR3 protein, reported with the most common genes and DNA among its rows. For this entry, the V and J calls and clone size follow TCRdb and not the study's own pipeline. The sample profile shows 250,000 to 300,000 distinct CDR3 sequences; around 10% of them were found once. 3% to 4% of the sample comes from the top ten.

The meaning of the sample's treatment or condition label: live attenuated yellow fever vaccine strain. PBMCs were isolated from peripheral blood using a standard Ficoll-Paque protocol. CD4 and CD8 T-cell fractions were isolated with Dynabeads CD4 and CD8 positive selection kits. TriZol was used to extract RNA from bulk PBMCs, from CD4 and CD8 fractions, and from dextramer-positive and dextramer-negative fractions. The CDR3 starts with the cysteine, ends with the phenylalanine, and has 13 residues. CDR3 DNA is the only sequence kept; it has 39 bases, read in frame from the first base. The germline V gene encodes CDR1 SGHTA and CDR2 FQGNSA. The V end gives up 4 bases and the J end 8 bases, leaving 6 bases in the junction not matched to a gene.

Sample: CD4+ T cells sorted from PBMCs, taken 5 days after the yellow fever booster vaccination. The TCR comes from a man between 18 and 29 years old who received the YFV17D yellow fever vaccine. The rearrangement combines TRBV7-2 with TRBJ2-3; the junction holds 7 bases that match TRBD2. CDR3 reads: CASSSGGGRTQYF. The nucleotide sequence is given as TGTGCCAGCAGCTCGGGGGGTGGCCGTACGCAGTATTTT.